This T cell receptor beta chain was recovered during a study of CD8 T cells in ankylosing spondylitis. General study points: Earlier reports found some motif variants in synovial fluid and blood in reactive arthritis. CD8+ disease-linked clones were present at relatively low frequencies in blood. Researchers reportedly found disease-linked clones significantly enriched in matched ankylosing spondylitis synovial fluid.

CDR1 LGHNA and CDR2 YSLEER come from the germline V gene. Between the trimmed V and J ends, which lost 0 bases and 0 bases, there was a span of 12 bases. This CDR3 spans 17 amino acids. Generation of TCR beta libraries employed quantitative 5'-RACE incorporating molecular barcodes. TCRdb reanalysed the 5' RACE reads using MiXCR and keeps one entry per CDR3 protein. Here the sample spans tens of thousands of distinct CDR3 sequences, about 5.5% being singletons. The table lists this clonotype with many counts. Its specificity is not known. The TCR was taken from a male donor with ankylosing spondylitis or in good health (not recorded which). This sequence joins TRBV4-3 and TRBJ1-5, with D unclear. Sequenced material: blood, either unsorted or a sorted T cell fraction (not recorded which). The CDR3 region is CASSQDIPGDSNQPQHF. CDR3 in DNA: TGCGCCAGCAGCCAAGATATCCCAGGAGATAGCAATCAGCCCCAGCATTTT.